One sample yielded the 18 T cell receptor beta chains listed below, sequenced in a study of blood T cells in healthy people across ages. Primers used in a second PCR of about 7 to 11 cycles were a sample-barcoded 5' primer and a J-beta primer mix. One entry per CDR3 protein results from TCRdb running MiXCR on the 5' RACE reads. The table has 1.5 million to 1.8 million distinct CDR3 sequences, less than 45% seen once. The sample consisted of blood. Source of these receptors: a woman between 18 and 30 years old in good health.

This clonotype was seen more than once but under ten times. This CDR3 is CASSYERRGAYEQYF. DNA for the CDR3: TGTGCCAGCAGTTACGAGCGTAGGGGAGCCTACGAGCAGTACTTC. This chain connects TRBV6-5 to TRBJ2-7, with D possibly called TRBD1 or TRBD2 (5 bases each). The germline V and J ends were trimmed by 2 bases and 2 bases, with 13 bases remaining between them. CDR1 is MNHEY and CDR2 is SVGAGI in the germline V gene. This CDR3 comprises 15 residues.

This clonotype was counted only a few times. Written as DNA, the CDR3 is TGTGCCAGCAGCGCACTGGGGACTAGCGTAGGCAATGAGCAGTTCTTC. Residues: CASSALGTSVGNEQFF. The chain carries TRBV9 and TRBJ2-1; 10 nucleotides align to TRBD2. Per the germline V gene, CDR1 is SGDLS and CDR2 is YYNGEE. The CDR3 is 16 amino acids. Unmatched junction bases numbered 9, after V lost 3 bases and J lost 6 bases.

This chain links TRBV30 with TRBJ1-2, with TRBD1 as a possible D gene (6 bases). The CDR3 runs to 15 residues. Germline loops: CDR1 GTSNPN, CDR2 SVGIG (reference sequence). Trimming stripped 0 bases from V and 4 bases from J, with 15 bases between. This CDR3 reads CAWSVPWGAAYGYTF. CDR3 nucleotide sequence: TGTGCCTGGAGTGTACCGTGGGGGGCCGCCTATGGCTACACCTTC.

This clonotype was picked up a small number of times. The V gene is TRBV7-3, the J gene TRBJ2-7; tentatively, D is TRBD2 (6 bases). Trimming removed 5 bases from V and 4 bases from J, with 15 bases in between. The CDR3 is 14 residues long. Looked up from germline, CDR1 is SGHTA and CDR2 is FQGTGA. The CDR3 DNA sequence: TGTGCCAGCAGCCCCGGAGGGAGCGCGTACGAGCAGTACTTC. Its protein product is CASSPGGSAYEQYF.

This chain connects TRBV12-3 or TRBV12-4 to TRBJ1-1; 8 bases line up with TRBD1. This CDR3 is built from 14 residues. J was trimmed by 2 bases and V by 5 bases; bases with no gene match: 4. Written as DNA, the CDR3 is TGTGCCAGCAGTGGGACAGGTCATAACACTGAAGCTTTCTTT. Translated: CASSGTGHNTEAFF.

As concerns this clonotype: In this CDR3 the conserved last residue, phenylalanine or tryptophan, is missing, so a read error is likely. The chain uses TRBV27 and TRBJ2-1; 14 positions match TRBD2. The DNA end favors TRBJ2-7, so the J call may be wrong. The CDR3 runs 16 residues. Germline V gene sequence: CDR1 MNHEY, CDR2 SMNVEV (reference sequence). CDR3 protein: CASSFGTSGGYNEQYL. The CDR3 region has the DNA TGTGCCAGCAGTTTCGGGACTAGCGGGGGCTACAATGAGCAGTACTTA.

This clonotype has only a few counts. In DNA, the CDR3 is TGTGCCAGCAGTTACTCGGGACAGGCCAGGAGCACAGATACGCAGTATTTT. This translates into CASSYSGQARSTDTQYF. This chain joins TRBV6-6 and TRBJ2-3; 8 bases are a match to TRBD1. The CDR3 covers 17 residues. Trimming cost V 0 bases and J 0 bases; bases outside gene matches: 5. Germline V gene lookup returns CDR1 MNHNY and CDR2 SVGAGI (reference sequence).

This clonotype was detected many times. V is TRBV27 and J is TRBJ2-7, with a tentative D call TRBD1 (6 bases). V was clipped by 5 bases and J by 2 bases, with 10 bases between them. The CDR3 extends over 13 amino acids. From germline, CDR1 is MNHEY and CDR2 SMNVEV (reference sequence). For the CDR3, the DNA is TGTGCCAGCAGTGTCGCAGGGGCCTACGAGCAGTACTTC. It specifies CASSVAGAYEQYF.

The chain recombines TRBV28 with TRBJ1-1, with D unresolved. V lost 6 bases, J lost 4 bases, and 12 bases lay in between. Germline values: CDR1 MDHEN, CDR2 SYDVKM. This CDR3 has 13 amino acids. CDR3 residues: CASRPPAITEAFF. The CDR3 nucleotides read TGTGCCAGCAGGCCCCCGGCGATCACTGAAGCTTTCTTT.

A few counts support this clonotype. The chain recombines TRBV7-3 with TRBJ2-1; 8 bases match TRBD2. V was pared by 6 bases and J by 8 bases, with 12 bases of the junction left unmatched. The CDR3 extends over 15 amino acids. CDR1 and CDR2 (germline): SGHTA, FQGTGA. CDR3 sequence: CASSFTKGTRDEQFF. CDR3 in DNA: TGTGCCAGCAGTTTTACCAAGGGGACTAGGGATGAGCAGTTCTTC.

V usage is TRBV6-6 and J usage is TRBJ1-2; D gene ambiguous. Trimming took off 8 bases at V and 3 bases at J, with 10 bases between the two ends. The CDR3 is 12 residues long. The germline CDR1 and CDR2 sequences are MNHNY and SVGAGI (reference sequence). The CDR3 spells CASRKVDYGYTF. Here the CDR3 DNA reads TGTGCCAGCCGCAAGGTCGACTATGGCTACACCTTC.

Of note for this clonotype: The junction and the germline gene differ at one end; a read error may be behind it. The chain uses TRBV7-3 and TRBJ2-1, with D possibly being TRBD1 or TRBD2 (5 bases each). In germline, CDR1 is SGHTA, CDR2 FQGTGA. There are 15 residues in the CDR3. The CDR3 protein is CASSPGRSSCNEQFF. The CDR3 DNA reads TGTGCCAGCAGCCCGGGACGGAGCTCCTGCAATGAGCAGTTCTTC.

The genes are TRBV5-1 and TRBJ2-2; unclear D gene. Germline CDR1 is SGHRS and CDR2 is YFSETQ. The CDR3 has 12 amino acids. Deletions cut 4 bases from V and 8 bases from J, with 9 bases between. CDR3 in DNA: TGCGCCAGCAGCGCACCGTTGGGGGAGCTGTTTTTT. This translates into CASSAPLGELFF.

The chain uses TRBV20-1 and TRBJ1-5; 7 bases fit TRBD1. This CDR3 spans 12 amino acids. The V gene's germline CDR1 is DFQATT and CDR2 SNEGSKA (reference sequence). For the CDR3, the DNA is TGCGGTGTCGCGACAGGGAACCAGCCCCAGCATTTT. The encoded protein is CGVATGNQPQHF.

The CDR3 bases are TGCGCCAGCAGCTTGGTCGGAGGGGGAGGAGAGACCCAGTACTTC. Translation gives CASSLVGGGGETQYF. The chain couples TRBV5-1 to TRBJ2-5, with D perhaps being TRBD1 or TRBD2 (6 bases each). V lost 0 bases, J lost 4 bases, and 13 bases lay in between. Per the germline V gene, CDR1 is SGHRS and CDR2 is YFSETQ. The CDR3 has 15 amino acids.

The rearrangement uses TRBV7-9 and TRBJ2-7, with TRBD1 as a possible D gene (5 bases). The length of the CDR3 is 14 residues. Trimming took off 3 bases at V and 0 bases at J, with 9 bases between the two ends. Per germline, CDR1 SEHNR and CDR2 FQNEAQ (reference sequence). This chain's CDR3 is CASSFGRASYEQYF. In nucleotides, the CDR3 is TGTGCCAGCAGCTTTGGCAGGGCCTCCTACGAGCAGTACTTC.

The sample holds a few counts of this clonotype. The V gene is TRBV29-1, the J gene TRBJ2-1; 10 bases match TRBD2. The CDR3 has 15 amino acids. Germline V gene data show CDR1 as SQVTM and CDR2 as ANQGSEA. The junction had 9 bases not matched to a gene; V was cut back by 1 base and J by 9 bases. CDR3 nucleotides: TGCAGCGTTGAAGTCGGACTAGCGGCGGCTTTTGAGCAGTTCTTC. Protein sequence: CSVEVGLAAAFEQFF.

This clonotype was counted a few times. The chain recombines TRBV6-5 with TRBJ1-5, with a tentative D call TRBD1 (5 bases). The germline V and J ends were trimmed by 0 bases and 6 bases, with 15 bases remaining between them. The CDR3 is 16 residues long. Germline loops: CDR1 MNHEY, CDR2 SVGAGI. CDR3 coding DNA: TGTGCCAGCAGTTACTCGATGGCGGGGCGAAGTCAGCCCCAGCATTTT. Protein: CASSYSMAGRSQPQHF.